The rows below give T cell receptor beta chains drawn from one sample of a study of cytomegalovirus exposure and HLA in healthy donors. The data were produced by immunoSEQ multiplex PCR, yet TCRdb's version contains in-frame clones alone and is incomplete. The data contain some 160,000 clones, roughly 90% of them singletons. The sequencing sample was made of PBMCs. These receptors were collected from a woman in her late teens or twenties in good health and CMV-seronegative. Both conserved end residues are part of each CDR3. A D gene is named only where the DNA matches it firmly. Rows give clone size only sometimes, using once, few, many, or a class for an expanded clone.

J gene | V gene | D gene | clone size | CDR3 DNA | CDR3 protein
TRBJ2-7 | TRBV27 | TRBD1 | once | TGTGCCAGCAGTTTACCTGGACAGGGGCCCCTTCTCTCCTACGAGCAGTACTTC | CASSLPGQGPLLSYEQYF
TRBJ1-5 | TRBV5-5 | . | . | TGTGCCAGCAGCGTGGGGCGGGGTAATCAGCCCCAGCATTTT | CASSVGRGNQPQHF
TRBJ1-2 | TRBV19 | TRBD1 | . | TGTGCCAGTAGAGGGACAGCGTTGGGTGGCTACACCTTC | CASRGTALGGYTF
TRBJ2-7 | TRBV9 | TRBD2 | . | TGTGCCAGCAGCCCGAGCCCTGGGGCGGGAGTCTACGAGCAGTACTTC | CASSPSPGAGVYEQYF
TRBJ2-1 | TRBV7-6 | TRBD2 | . | TGTGCCAGCAGCTTAGCGCCGGGACTAGCGGGAGTTGAGCAGTTCTTC | CASSLAPGLAGVEQFF
TRBJ1-2 | TRBV28 | TRBD1 | . | TGTGCCAGCAGTCCGAACCCGGAGGGACAGGGGGCAAAGGGCTACACCTTC | CASSPNPEGQGAKGYTF
TRBJ2-7 | TRBV2 | TRBD2 | . | TGTGCCACTGTCGGAAGGACCACCGGGACTAGCGGGAGGTTTACCTACGAGCAGTACTTC | CATVGRTTGTSGRFTYEQYF
TRBJ1-6 | TRBV30 | . | . | TGTGCCTGGAGTGGCGGCATAGAGAATTCACCCCTCCACTTT | CAWSGGIENSPLHF
TRBJ2-7 | TRBV2 | TRBD1 | . | TGTGCCAGCGGAGGACAGGCCGTCTCCTACGAGCAGTACTTC | CASGGQAVSYEQYF
TRBJ2-1 | TRBV28 | TRBD2 | . | TGTGCCAGCAGTACGGGGGGACGCTACAATGAGCAGTTCTTC | CASSTGGRYNEQFF
TRBJ1-1 | TRBV5-4 | TRBD1 | . | TGTGCCAGCAGCTCTTACAGGGGAGAGACTGAAGCTTTCTTT | CASSSYRGETEAFF
TRBJ2-2 | TRBV7-2 | . | . | TGTGCCAGCAGCCTTCCCTACCTCACCGGGGAGCTGTTTTTT | CASSLPYLTGELFF
TRBJ2-7 | TRBV13 | TRBD1 | . | TGTGCCAGCAGCTTCTTAAGACAGGGCAGGGAGCAGTACTTC | CASSFLRQGREQYF
TRBJ2-7 | TRBV20-1 | . | . | TGCAGTGCTTATATCTCCTACGAGCAGTACTTC | CSAYISYEQYF
TRBJ2-5 | TRBV5-4 | TRBD1 | . | TGTGCCAGCACCGCGGGACAGGGGGCGCGAAGGGAGACCCAGTACTTC | CASTAGQGARRETQYF
TRBJ2-2 | TRBV2 | . | . | TGTGCCAGCAGTGAACAGGGCCCAAACACCGGGGAGCTGTTTTTT | CASSEQGPNTGELFF
TRBJ2-2 | TRBV10-3 | TRBD1 | . | TGTGCCACCCGGGCAAACAGGGGCGCCGGGGAGCTGTTTTTT | CATRANRGAGELFF
TRBJ1-4 | TRBV19 | . | . | TGTGCCAGTAGTTTCACAGGGGAAAAACTGTTTTTT | CASSFTGEKLFF
TRBJ2-2 | TRBV7-8 | . | . | TGTGCCAGCAGCTTATACAGGGACACCGGGGAGCTGTTTTTT | CASSLYRDTGELFF
TRBJ2-3 | TRBV28 | TRBD1 | . | TGTGCCAGCAGTCCCCCCGACAGGGGATACACAGATACGCAGTATTTT | CASSPPDRGYTDTQYF
TRBJ1-5 | TRBV6-5 | TRBD1 | . | TGTGCCAGCAGCCCCGAAGGGGGCCCCCCCCAGCCCCAGCATTTT | CASSPEGGPPQPQHF
TRBJ2-3 | TRBV6-5 | . | . | TGTGCCAGCAGTTGGGGCGGGGGCACAGATACGCAGTATTTT | CASSWGGGTDTQYF
TRBJ2-7 | TRBV28 | . | . | TGTGCCAGCAGTTTACTCCGGGGGAGTGCCAACGAGCAGTACTTC | CASSLLRGSANEQYF
TRBJ2-1 | TRBV30 | . | . | TGTGCCTGGAGAGGGGGGGGAATCGGTGAGCAGTTCTTC | CAWRGGGIGEQFF
TRBJ2-6 | TRBV11-2 | . | . | TGTGCCAGCAGCTTAGTATGGCTCTCTGGGGCCAACGTCCTGACTTTC | CASSLVWLSGANVLTF
TRBJ1-3 | TRBV28 | . | . | TGTGCCAGCAGACAGGGAAGAAACACCATATATTTT | CASRQGRNTIYF
TRBJ2-7 | TRBV11-1 | . | . | TGTGCCAGCAGCTCTCGACAGGAGACCTACGAGCAGTACTTC | CASSSRQETYEQYF
TRBJ2-2 | TRBV2 | TRBD1 | . | TGTGCCAGCGGACAGGACAGGGGGCGCGACGGGGAGCTGTTTTTT | CASGQDRGRDGELFF
TRBJ2-1 | TRBV2 | TRBD2 | . | TGTGCCAGCAAGGGGTGGGAGGGCCAGTACAATGAGCAGTTCTTC | CASKGWEGQYNEQFF